This is a list of T cell receptor beta chains from one sample in a study of cytomegalovirus exposure and HLA in healthy donors. Libraries were prepared by immunoSEQ multiplex PCR; TCRdb keeps only in-frame clonotypes and omits some of them. The repertoire holds more than 95,000 clones, over 70% seen once, with 7.5% to 9.5% in the top ten. The sequenced sample was PBMCs. The receptors originated from a woman aged 50 to 65 in good health and CMV-seropositive. Both conserved end residues are part of each CDR3. The D gene is left open where the match is weak. For some rows the clone size is stated as once, few or many, or as a class when expanded; others skip it.

V gene,D gene,clone size,J gene,CDR3 protein,CDR3 DNA
TRBV6-6,-,few,TRBJ1-6,CASSYSRGSLHF,TGTGCCAGCAGTTACTCCCGGGGGTCCCTCCACTTT
TRBV4-2,-,few,TRBJ1-1,CASSQDNGEGNTEAFF,TGTGCCAGCAGCCAGGACAATGGGGAGGGGAACACTGAAGCTTTCTTT
TRBV29-1,-,-,TRBJ2-3,CSVLGGFSTDTQYF,TGCAGCGTTTTAGGAGGATTCAGCACAGATACGCAGTATTTT
TRBV6-5,TRBD2,few,TRBJ2-5,CASSSFSGRNGETQYF,TGTGCCAGCAGTTCGTTTAGCGGGAGGAATGGAGAGACCCAGTACTTC
TRBV5-6,TRBD1,-,TRBJ1-6,CASSLDRGNSPLHF,TGTGCCAGCAGCCTGGACAGGGGTAATTCACCCCTCCACTTT
TRBV5-1,-,-,TRBJ2-7,CASSLEAAEQYF,TGCGCCAGCAGCTTGGAAGCGGCCGAGCAGTACTTC
TRBV11-2,TRBD2,-,TRBJ2-5,CASSLDGGAETQYF,TGTGCCAGCAGCTTAGACGGGGGGGCAGAGACCCAGTACTTC
TRBV7-2,TRBD1,-,TRBJ2-7,CASSRAPGQGSREQYF,TGTGCCAGCAGCCGAGCACCGGGACAGGGTAGTCGCGAGCAGTACTTC
TRBV19,-,-,TRBJ1-2,CASSQDSNYGYTF,TGTGCCAGTAGCCAAGACAGTAACTATGGCTACACCTTC
TRBV4-3,TRBD2,-,TRBJ2-1,CASSQEPAGTSGTYNEQFF,TGCGCCAGCAGCCAAGAACCGGCCGGGACTAGCGGGACCTACAATGAGCAGTTCTTC
TRBV5-1,TRBD1,few,TRBJ2-7,CASSPDSDRGPYEQYF,TGCGCCAGCAGCCCCGACTCGGACAGGGGGCCCTACGAGCAGTACTTC
TRBV7-3,TRBD2,-,TRBJ2-7,CASSLTGLSGATYF,TGTGCCAGCAGCTTAACGGGGCTTAGCGGGGCTACGTACTTC
TRBV7-2,TRBD1,-,TRBJ1-5,CASSLVAGGSNQPQHF,TGTGCCAGCAGCTTAGTGGCAGGGGGAAGCAATCAGCCCCAGCATTTT
TRBV2,TRBD1,-,TRBJ1-4,CASRENGQGGEKLFF,TGTGCCAGCAGGGAGAATGGACAGGGTGGTGAAAAACTGTTTTTT
TRBV6-6,-,few,TRBJ2-7,CASSYSSVAPYEQYF,TGTGCCAGCAGTTACTCTAGCGTCGCCCCCTACGAGCAGTACTTC
TRBV18,TRBD1,-,TRBJ1-2,CASSSDRGRTLYGYTF,TGTGCCAGCTCATCCGACAGGGGGAGGACCCTATATGGCTACACCTTC
TRBV19,TRBD2,-,TRBJ2-7,CASSGTSGRWGEQYF,TGTGCCAGTAGTGGCACTAGCGGGAGGTGGGGCGAGCAGTACTTC
TRBV13,-,-,TRBJ2-3,CASSPQRGRYQTDTQYF,TGTGCCAGCAGCCCCCAAAGGGGCAGGTATCAAACAGATACGCAGTATTTT
TRBV7-9,-,once,TRBJ1-2,CASRTTANYGYTF,TGTGCCAGCAGAACGACAGCTAACTATGGCTACACCTTC
TRBV5-4,TRBD2,-,TRBJ2-5,CASSGTPGLAAETQYF,TGTGCCAGCAGCGGTACCCCGGGACTAGCGGCGGAGACCCAGTACTTC
TRBV9,TRBD2,-,TRBJ2-3,CASSGTSGGVDTQYF,TGTGCCAGCAGCGGTACTAGCGGGGGAGTAGATACGCAGTATTTT
TRBV18,TRBD1,-,TRBJ1-3,CASSPQGAYGNTIYF,TGTGCCAGCTCACCACAGGGGGCTTATGGAAACACCATATATTTT
TRBV9,TRBD1,-,TRBJ2-1,CASSPRTGQSSYNEQFF,TGTGCCAGCAGCCCAAGGACAGGGCAGAGCTCCTACAATGAGCAGTTCTTC
TRBV30,-,-,TRBJ1-2,CAWSVWGLGYTF,TGTGCCTGGAGTGTATGGGGCCTTGGCTACACCTTC
TRBV5-6,-,-,TRBJ2-3,CASSFGGGSTDTQYF,TGTGCCAGCAGCTTTGGTGGGGGCAGCACAGATACGCAGTATTTT
TRBV5-6,-,-,TRBJ1-5,CASSQNPGQPQHF,TGTGCCAGCAGCCAAAATCCGGGGCAGCCCCAGCATTTT
TRBV7-2,-,-,TRBJ1-3,CASSLQVSGNTIYF,TGTGCCAGCAGCTTACAGGTCTCTGGAAACACCATATATTTT
TRBV5-8,TRBD2,few,TRBJ2-7,CASNGGGSYEQYF,TGTGCCAGCAACGGGGGGGGCTCCTACGAGCAGTACTTC
TRBV5-4,TRBD1,-,TRBJ1-3,CASSLVRQGYGNTIYF,TGTGCCAGCAGCTTGGTGCGACAGGGTTATGGAAACACCATATATTTT
TRBV6-5,-,-,TRBJ2-7,CASSPPNTGEQYF,TGTGCCAGCAGTCCTCCAAATACGGGCGAGCAGTACTTC
TRBV6-5,TRBD1,-,TRBJ2-4,CASSYTGGKNIQYF,TGTGCCAGCAGTTATACAGGGGGCAAAAACATTCAGTACTTC
TRBV4-2,TRBD2,-,TRBJ2-5,CASSQDPSGGVETQYF,TGTGCCAGCAGCCAAGATCCAAGCGGGGGGGTTGAGACCCAGTACTTC
TRBV4-1,-,few,TRBJ2-5,CASSHGETQYF,TGCGCCAGCAGCCACGGAGAGACCCAGTACTTC